This T cell receptor beta chain was captured in a study of beta chain features in type 1 diabetes. Regarding the study as a whole: High TCR expression in some cells could lead to their over-representation in cDNA sequencing. For type 1 diabetes patients, VDJ junctions showed fewer insertions and more deletions. Shorter TCRB CDR3s, moderately but significantly so, marked every one of the four CD4+ subsets in Type 1 diabetes patients.

V lost 1 base, J lost 8 bases, and 4 bases stayed unmatched. The germline gives CDR1 MGHDK, CDR2 SYGVNS. The CDR3 spans 16 residues. Expressed TCRB transcripts got sequenced, as all isolated RNA was reverse transcribed. Sequencing was performed with immunoSEQ multiplex PCR; in TCRdb, only in-frame clones are kept and a portion is missing. This sample has about 470,000 clones, with over 25% found just once. On this clone: What it binds is not known.

The gene calls are TRBV25-1 and TRBJ2-1, with 14 bases aligning to TRBD2. This TCR derives from a man younger than 35 in good health. The sequenced sample was naive CD4+ T cells from blood. As DNA, the CDR3 is TGTGCCAGCAGTGAATCCGGGACTAGCGGGAGATATGAGCAGTTCTTC. It yields the protein CASSESGTSGRYEQFF.